This TCR beta chain was documented in a study of shared clonotypes between healthy human individuals. The repertoire was sequenced with immunoSEQ multiplex PCR; TCRdb's copy has only in-frame clones and lacks some. Of about 2.1 million clones in the sample, 93% were seen once. Selected positively for CCR7 and CD45RO-negative, naive CD8 cells excluded terminally differentiated effector memory CD45RA+ cells. Donors comprised healthy HIV-negative adults lacking recent acute infections or vaccinations. The V end lost 0 bases, the J end lost 0 bases, and 23 bases lay between the germline ends. The V gene's germline CDR1 is GTSNPN and CDR2 SVGIG (reference sequence). The CDR3 totals 20 residues.

The specimen sequenced was naive CD8+ T cells from PBMCs. The source of this sequence is a man aged 18 to 30 in good health. Some clones in this sample may be carry-over from other donors' samples. This chain connects TRBV30 to TRBJ1-4; D is unresolved. The CDR3 coding sequence is TGTGCCTGGAGTGTTAAGCCGATTAGTTGGACCGAAGCAACTAATGAAAAACTGTTTTTT. Translation: CAWSVKPISWTEATNEKLFF.